A single T cell receptor (beta chain) is shown here with its context. Its antigen is not identified. The data derive from a study of T cell responses to AZD1222 COVID-19 vaccine. Findings and limits, study-wide: Just a handful of people given AZD1222 tested seropositive at baseline. Increased Spike-specific TCR breadth and depth were observed after two AZD1222 doses. Spike was spanned by vaccine-associated CD4 TCRs, with dominance at 160-218 and 743-854.

The CDR3 consists of 13 residues. Germline V CDR1 and CDR2: MNHEY, SMNVEV (reference sequence). The V and J ends lost 6 bases and 8 bases respectively, with 14 bases between them. The data were produced by immunoSEQ multiplex PCR, yet TCRdb's version contains in-frame clones alone and is incomplete. The repertoire includes tens of thousands of clones, 85% to 95% of them detected once, and more than 7.5% sits in the top ten. Some second doses came at about 4 weeks and others at about 12 weeks; these were pooled. The V and J genes are TRBV27 and TRBJ2-1; D remains unclear. The sample in question was peripheral blood, obtained 28 days after the second AZD1222 dose. This TCR derives from an adult who received the AZD1222 COVID-19 vaccine. CDR3 in DNA: TGTGCCAGCAGGACCGCTCGCCAGTATGAGCAGTTCTTC. Protein sequence: CASRTARQYEQFF.